These 8 T cell receptor beta chains originate from one sample sequenced in a study of follicular helper T cells after annual influenza vaccination. Time point meaning: 2015-2016 season, 7 days after influenza vaccination. Generated by immunoSEQ multiplex PCR, the TCRdb table keeps only in-frame clones and is missing some. The sample contains roughly 4,900 clones, around 80% of which appear only once. The source was CXCR5+ CD38- circulating T follicular helper cells from blood, collected 7 days after influenza vaccination. Described subset: circulating Tfh, non-naive CD4+CXCR5+PD-1+ (ICOS+CD38+ or ICOS-CD38-). The receptors derive from an adult who received the influenza vaccine.

V gene TRBV23-1 combines with J gene TRBJ2-5; D is possibly TRBD1 (6 bases). TRBV23-1 belongs to the ORF category, with a function that is uncertain. Between the trimmed V and J ends, which lost 0 bases and 5 bases, there was a span of 28 bases. The CDR3 covers 20 residues. The CDR3 sequence: CASSQSILVSEPLGAETQYF. CDR3 nucleotide sequence: TGCGCCAGCAGTCAATCGATTCTGGTTTCAGAACCTTTGGGGGCGGAGACCCAGTACTTC.

The CDR3 coding sequence is TGTGCCAGCAGTGATATGGGACAGGGAGATAATGAGCAGTTCTTC. Protein sequence: CASSDMGQGDNEQFF. The genes are TRBV6-1 and TRBJ2-1, with 9 bases lining up with TRBD1. Germline lookup yields CDR1 MNHNS and CDR2 SASEGT. CDR3 size: 15 residues. V dropped 3 bases and J dropped 7; count of bases not matched to a gene: 7.

The chain combines TRBV7-2 with TRBJ1-3; no definite D call. Trimming removed 3 bases from V and 0 bases from J, with 12 bases in between. This CDR3 is 16 amino acids long. The germline CDR1 and CDR2 sequences are SGHTA and FQGNSA. CDR3 bases: TGTGCCAGCAGCTTGCCCTCTCGGGGCTCTGGAAACACCATATATTTT. Encoded protein: CASSLPSRGSGNTIYF.

This clone was observed once. CDR3 protein: CASSATGGRSGTDTQYF. The CDR3 DNA reads as TGTGCCAGCAGCGCAACAGGGGGCCGTTCTGGCACAGATACGCAGTATTTT. The chain has TRBV7-9 and TRBJ2-3, with 9 bases fitting TRBD1. Germline CDR1 is SEHNR and CDR2 is FQNEAQ (reference sequence). The CDR3 has 17 amino acids. J lost 1 base, V lost 5 bases, and 10 bases had no gene match. The entire variable domain, with the rest obtained from reference TRBV7-9 and TRBJ2-3, is as follows: DTGVSQNPRHKITKRGQNVTFRCDPISEHNRLYWYRQTLGQGPEFLTYFQNEAQLEKSRLLSDRFSAERPKGSFSTLEIQRTEQGDSAMYLCASSATGGRSGTDTQYFGPGTRLTVL.

This chain uses TRBV9 with TRBJ2-7, with D maybe TRBD2 (7 bases). The CDR3 totals 14 residues. The germline gives CDR1 SGDLS, CDR2 YYNGEE. V was cut by 0 bases and J by 7 bases, with 14 bases left in between. As DNA, the CDR3 is TGTGCCAGCAGCGTAGTAGGGGGGGCCGGGGAGCAGTACTTC. It codes for CASSVVGGAGEQYF.

This clone came up once. The chain employs TRBV2 and TRBJ2-3, with no clear D. Germline V CDR1 and CDR2: SNHLY, FYNNEI. The CDR3 is 14 amino acids. The V end was cut by 4 bases, the J end by 0 bases, with 8 bases between. DNA of the CDR3: TGTGCCAGCAGTGCCATCCTTAGCACAGATACGCAGTATTTT. It specifies CASSAILSTDTQYF.

V and J are TRBV5-1 and TRBJ2-1; D remains ambiguous. Deletions cut 4 bases from V and 6 bases from J, with 8 bases between. The CDR3 runs 12 residues. Germline V lookup: CDR1 SGHRS, CDR2 YFSETQ. The CDR3 reads CASSGSGNEQFF. DNA for the CDR3: TGCGCCAGCAGCGGGTCCGGCAATGAGCAGTTCTTC.

The V gene is TRBV6-1, the J gene TRBJ2-3; 7 positions match TRBD2. This CDR3 is built from 14 residues. Trimming took 7 bases from V and 0 from J; bases not matched to a gene: 4. Germline V gene lookup returns CDR1 MNHNS and CDR2 SASEGT. Written as DNA, the CDR3 is TGTGCCAGCATGGGCGGGGGTAGCACAGATACGCAGTATTTT. This encodes CASMGGGSTDTQYF.